The 20 T cell receptor beta chains below were found in one sample sequenced in a study of CD8 T cells in Susac syndrome. RNA in amounts of about 0.45 to 1 ug was reverse transcribed with random hexamers. TCRdb processed the immunoSEQ multiplex PCR reads anew with MiXCR; each CDR3 protein has one entry. Here the sample spans 130,000 to 150,000 distinct CDR3 sequences, roughly 94% being singletons. Sequencing input: CD8+ T cells from PBMCs. The receptors here all came from a human donor in good health.

The chain has TRBV24-1 and TRBJ2-2, with 8 bases matching TRBD1. The CDR3 covers 13 residues. J gave up 6 bases and V 4 bases, and 0 bases lay outside the gene matches. CDR1 KGHDR and CDR2 SFDVKD come from the germline V gene. CDR3 sequence: CATSEQGAGELFF. CDR3 sequence (DNA): TGTGCCACCAGTGAACAGGGGGCCGGGGAGCTGTTTTTT.

J is TRBJ1-1 and V is TRBV27, with a tentative D call TRBD1 (6 bases). Germline CDR1 reads MNHEY; CDR2 reads SMNVEV (reference sequence). The CDR3 length is 14 residues. Trimming took 3 bases from V and 3 from J, leaving 11 bases between them. CDR3 DNA sequence: TGTGCCAGCAGTTTCACGGGGGCACACACTGAAGCTTTCTTT. Its protein is CASSFTGAHTEAFF.

V is TRBV25-1 and J is TRBJ2-7; a possible D gene is TRBD2 (5 bases). V gave up 8 bases and J gave up 7 bases, with 21 bases separating them. The CDR3 covers 14 residues. Germline V gene sequence: CDR1 MGHDK, CDR2 SYGVNS. CDR3 sequence reads: CASGLRGSSSEQYF. The CDR3 DNA reads TGTGCCAGCGGCCTCCGTGGGAGCTCCTCGGAGCAGTACTTC.

This sequence joins TRBV27 and TRBJ2-2, with D perhaps TRBD2 (7 bases). This CDR3 contains 14 residues. Germline loops: CDR1 MNHEY, CDR2 SMNVEV (reference sequence). The ends were cut back, 7 bases at V and 7 bases at J, with 16 bases in the middle. The CDR3 bases are TGTGCCAGCACCCTAGGGGGGGATGGCGGGGAGCTGTTTTTT. It specifies CASTLGGDGGELFF.

The rearrangement joins TRBV7-3 to TRBJ1-2; D gene ambiguous. The CDR3 consists of 13 residues. Germline CDR1 reads SGHTA; CDR2 reads FQGTGA. Trimming stripped 4 bases from V and 8 bases from J, with 14 bases between. CDR3 amino acids: CASSSPPSRGYTF. DNA for the CDR3: TGTGCCAGCAGCTCGCCCCCCTCTAGGGGCTACACCTTC.

The chain has TRBV29-1 and TRBJ2-1, with D unclear. V lost 6 bases and J lost 3, with 9 bases in between. Germline-derived CDR1 and CDR2 are SQVTM and ANQGSEA. The CDR3 consists of 12 residues. The chain's CDR3 is CSVRTVYNEQFF. CDR3 in DNA: TGCAGCGTAAGGACGGTCTACAATGAGCAGTTCTTC.

The rearrangement joins TRBV27 to TRBJ1-5; D may be TRBD1 (6 bases). V shed 5 bases and J shed 7 bases, with 18 bases lying between them. CDR3 length equals 15 residues. The V gene's germline CDR1 is MNHEY and CDR2 SMNVEV (reference sequence). CDR3 sequence reads: CASSHNRETRQPQHF. CDR3 DNA sequence: TGTGCCAGCAGTCACAACAGGGAAACGAGGCAGCCCCAGCATTTT.

V usage is TRBV30 and J usage is TRBJ2-6; no reliable D call. The CDR3 spans 13 residues. Trimming stripped 5 bases from V and 4 bases from J, with 9 bases between. Germline V gives CDR1 GTSNPN, CDR2 SVGIG (reference sequence). CDR3 nucleotides: TGTGCCTGGGTTGTGGAAGGGGCCAACGTCCTGACTTTC. Its protein is CAWVVEGANVLTF.

This clonotype was detected once. The chain recombines TRBV5-1 with TRBJ2-3; 10 positions match TRBD2. Losses at the gene ends were 4 bases for V and 1 base for J; bases not matched to a gene: 3. CDR3 length equals 15 residues. In germline, CDR1 is SGHRS, CDR2 YFSETQ. CDR3 DNA sequence: TGCGCCAGCAGCGAAGGGACTAGCGGCACAGATACGCAGTATTTT. This sequence encodes CASSEGTSGTDTQYF.

The chain carries TRBV4-3 and TRBJ2-5, with 8 bases matching TRBD2. This CDR3 is built from 16 residues. With V trimmed by 4 bases and J by 1 base, 8 bases remained unmatched. CDR1 LGHNA and CDR2 YSLEER come from the germline V gene. The CDR3 DNA reads TGCGCCAGCAGCCTAGTCTGGGGACTAGGCCAAGAGACCCAGTACTTC. Translated, it gives CASSLVWGLGQETQYF.

The genes are TRBV21-1 and TRBJ2-1; the table gives TRBD2 as D, unverified against the DNA. TRBV21-1 is a listed pseudogene. The CDR3 runs to 16 residues. This chain's CDR3 is CASSQALGPTAIEQFF. CDR3 coding DNA: TGTGCCAGCAGCCAGGCCCTGGGTCCCACCGCAATTGAGCAGTTCTTC.

The chain couples TRBV3-1 to TRBJ2-1; 7 nucleotides align to TRBD2. This CDR3 is built from 16 residues. Germline V lookup: CDR1 LGHDT, CDR2 YNNKEL (reference sequence). V lost 0 bases and J lost 12; bases outside the gene matches: 14. CDR3 amino acids: CASSQELAELGTRQFF. CDR3 in DNA: TGTGCCAGCAGCCAAGAGCTAGCGGAATTAGGGACCCGGCAGTTCTTC.

This sequence joins TRBV7-8 and TRBJ2-4, with 7 bases lining up with TRBD1. CDR3 length: 17 residues. The V gene end was trimmed by 8 bases and the J gene end by 6 bases; junction bases not matched to a gene: 19. The germline CDR1 and CDR2 sequences are SGHVS and FQNEAQ. The CDR3 DNA follows: TGTGCCAGCTCCCTCCAGACAGGGTGGAATTTGGGAAACATTCAGTACTTC. Translated: CASSLQTGWNLGNIQYF.

The rearrangement links TRBV25-1 to TRBJ2-1; 10 bases are a match to TRBD2. Losses at the gene ends were 8 bases for V and 8 bases for J; bases not matched to a gene: 12. CDR3 size: 15 residues. Germline CDR1 is MGHDK and CDR2 is SYGVNS. CDR3 in DNA: TGTGCCAGCGCCGGACTAGCGGTGGGGGGGCATGAGCAGTTCTTC. Encoded protein: CASAGLAVGGHEQFF.

V and J are TRBV7-9 and TRBJ1-2, with TRBD1 as a possible D gene (5 bases). Germline lookup yields CDR1 SEHNR and CDR2 FQNEAQ (reference sequence). V was pared by 5 bases and J by 4 bases, with 11 bases between. The CDR3 extends over 13 amino acids. The DNA of the CDR3 is TGTGCCAGCAGCCCGGGACGGATCTATGGCTACACCTTC. Translation gives CASSPGRIYGYTF.

The rearrangement links TRBV12-5 to TRBJ1-5, with TRBD1 as a possible D gene (6 bases). This CDR3 is built from 15 residues. Trimming removed 6 bases from V and 4 bases from J, with 16 bases in between. Per the germline V gene, CDR1 is LGHNT and CDR2 is FRNRAP. DNA for the CDR3: TGTGCTAGTGGACCCCCTAGGGGGGCTAATCAGCCCCAGCATTTT. This gives the protein CASGPPRGANQPQHF.

The V call is TRBV7-9, the J call TRBJ2-5, with D unclear. V was cut by 0 bases and J by 3 bases, with 5 bases left in between. Germline values: CDR1 SEHNR, CDR2 FQNEAQ (reference sequence). This CDR3 spans 13 amino acids. The CDR3 DNA reads as TGTGCCAGCAGCTTAGCTGTCGAAGAGACCCAGTACTTC. Amino acids: CASSLAVEETQYF. Supplemented by reference TRBV7-9 and TRBJ2-5, the full variable domain reads DTGVSQNPRHKITKRGQNVTFRCDPISEHNRLYWYRQTLGQGPEFLTYFQNEAQLEKSRLLSDRFSAERPKGSFSTLEIQRTEQGDSAMYLCASSLAVEETQYFGPGTRLLVL.

V usage is TRBV3-1 and J usage is TRBJ2-5, with D unresolved. Germline V lookup: CDR1 LGHDT, CDR2 YNNKEL (reference sequence). The CDR3 sequence is 14 residues long. V was pared by 0 bases and J by 1 base, with 6 bases between. CDR3: CASSQELLQETQYF. The CDR3 DNA reads TGTGCCAGCAGCCAAGAACTCCTCCAAGAGACCCAGTACTTC.

The chain joins TRBV29-1 to TRBJ2-2, with D possibly TRBD1 on 6 matching bases. The CDR3 covers 12 residues. Germline V gene lookup returns CDR1 SQVTM and CDR2 ANQGSEA. Trimming took off 5 bases at V and 3 bases at J, with 7 bases between the two ends. The CDR3 here is CSVPGDTGELFF. As DNA, the CDR3 is TGCAGCGTTCCAGGGGACACCGGGGAGCTGTTTTTT.

The J gene is TRBJ1-4, the V gene TRBV30, with D hard to call. The CDR3 has 12 amino acids. The germline gives CDR1 GTSNPN, CDR2 SVGIG (reference sequence). Trimming cost V 5 bases and J 7 bases, with 11 bases left between them. The CDR3 coding sequence is TGTGCCTGGGGTGACACGAGTGAAAAACTGTTTTTT. This gives the protein CAWGDTSEKLFF. The variable domain in full, completed from reference TRBV30 and TRBJ1-4, reads SQTIHQWPATLVQPVGSPLSLECTVEGTSNPNLYWYRQAAGRGLQLLFYSVGIGQISSEVPQNLSASRPQDRQFILSSKKLLLSDSGFYLCAWGDTSEKLFFGSGTQLSVL.